Presented here are 3 T cell receptor beta chains from one specimen sequenced in a study of identical twins. TCRdb re-analysed the 5' RACE reads in MiXCR, keeping a single row per CDR3 protein. The sample shows more than 1.5 million distinct CDR3 sequences, around a third of them seen only once. Sequencing used cord blood. These receptors came from a newborn girl in good health.

The chain uses TRBV28 and TRBJ2-7, with 11 bases that match TRBD2. The V segment lost 4 bases and the J segment 3 bases; nucleotides outside the gene matches: 8. Germline CDR1 reads MDHEN; CDR2 reads SYDVKM. The CDR3 has 16 amino acids. The CDR3 reads CASSWTPTSGGYEQYF. The CDR3 coding sequence is TGTGCCAGCAGTTGGACCCCAACTAGCGGGGGCTACGAGCAGTACTTC.

This clonotype was detected a few times. CDR3 loop: CASSSGTTPNQPQHF. As DNA, the CDR3 is TGTGCCAGCAGTTCCGGGACAACCCCTAATCAGCCCCAGCATTTT. The chain links TRBV28 to TRBJ1-5; TRBD1 is a possible D gene (6 bases). Trimming pared 4 bases from V and 4 bases from J, leaving 14 bases between. This CDR3 has 15 amino acids. Germline V gene data show CDR1 as MDHEN and CDR2 as SYDVKM.

The V and J genes are TRBV2 and TRBJ1-4, with TRBD1 matching over 8 bases. CDR3 length: 16 amino acids. CDR1 is SNHLY, CDR2 FYNNEI, per germline. The junction had 11 bases not matched to a gene; V was cut back by 7 bases and J by 4 bases. CDR3 sequence (DNA): TGTGCCAGCACCATGGACAGGGTGGGCGATAATGAAAAACTGTTTTTT. This encodes CASTMDRVGDNEKLFF.